This TCR beta chain was identified in a study of OX40 agonist ivuxolimab in advanced cancers. Study as a whole: Enrollees could have had prior anti-PD-1, anti-PD-L1 or anti-CTLA-4 therapy, which about 40% had received.

Points from the study as a whole: No determination was made of the antigen specificity of the expanded peripheral T cells. CD4+ T cells averaged fewer expanded clones than CD8+ T cells.

Sequenced by immunoSEQ multiplex PCR; TCRdb stores in-frame clones only, minus some. The data show around 26,000 clones, approximately 85% seen once. As regards this clone: Its antigen is still unknown.

The germline V gene encodes CDR1 SNHLY and CDR2 FYNNEI. CDR3 length: 15 amino acids. The V and J ends lost 4 bases and 4 bases respectively, with 16 bases between them. The chain couples TRBV2 to TRBJ1-2; TRBD1 might be the D (6 bases). This sequence originates from an adult with an advanced solid tumor such as melanoma, head and neck, liver or kidney cancer. Sample: CD4+ or CD8+ T cells sorted from blood, taken in a trial of the OX40 agonist ivuxolimab. This chain's CDR3 is CASSAGPTGIYGYTF. The CDR3 DNA sequence: TGTGCCAGCAGTGCCGGACCAACAGGGATCTATGGCTACACCTTC.